This T cell receptor beta chain was found in a study of cytomegalovirus exposure and HLA in healthy donors. Researchers ran the PCR with 60 Vbeta and 13 Jbeta primers. Here immunoSEQ multiplex PCR was the method, and the copy in TCRdb shows in-frame clones only, minus some. The sample includes under 200,000 clones, about 85% of them seen just once. This clone was seen only a few times. The sequenced sample was PBMCs. This clonotype was sampled from a male donor in good health and CMV-seropositive.

CDR3 DNA sequence: TGTGCCAGCACCCCCAGGGACAATGAGCAGTTCTTC. Amino acids: CASTPRDNEQFF. The chain has TRBV7-2 and TRBJ2-1, with D possibly TRBD1 on 5 matching bases. Germline CDR1 is SGHTA and CDR2 is FQGNSA. Trimming stripped 7 bases from V and 5 bases from J, with 9 bases between. The CDR3 is 12 residues long.